This is a list of T cell receptor beta chains from one sample in a study of T-cell reconstitution after alpha-beta-depleted transplantation in children. TCRdb re-called the PCR reads with MiXCR, one entry per CDR3 protein. The data contain just over 950,000 distinct CDR3 sequences, about 30% of them seen just once; the ten biggest clones take up about 28%. Sequencing used PBMCs, mostly from graft donor cells, obtained 360 days after TCRalphabeta/CD19-depleted stem cell transplant. These TCRs come from a boy in the first two years of life who had a stem cell transplant for SCID, so the T cells may come from the graft donor. CDR3s include the opening cysteine and the closing phenylalanine or tryptophan. The D gene is left open where the match is weak. Size is omitted from some rows. Given values are once, few, many or a class for expanded clones.

cdr3_aa: CASSYPPGLARYEQYF; cdr3_nt: TGTGCCAGCAGTTACCCCCCGGGACTAGCTAGGTACGAGCAGTACTTC; v_call: TRBV6-5; d_call: TRBD2; j_call: TRBJ2-7; clone_size: few
cdr3_aa: CASSHGLAGAFLSGANVLTF; cdr3_nt: TGTGCCAGCAGTCACGGACTAGCGGGGGCCTTCCTCTCTGGGGCCAACGTCCTGACTTTC; v_call: TRBV12-3/TRBV12-4; d_call: TRBD2; j_call: TRBJ2-6; clone_size: -
cdr3_aa: CASTNSPTGNTEAFF; cdr3_nt: TGTGCCAGCACCAATTCGCCGACAGGGAACACTGAAGCTTTCTTT; v_call: TRBV5-5; d_call: -; j_call: TRBJ1-1; clone_size: -
cdr3_aa: CASSQDVLAGLLNEQFF; cdr3_nt: TGTGCCAGCAGCCAAGACGTGCTAGCGGGGCTTTTAAATGAGCAGTTCTTC; v_call: TRBV4-2; d_call: TRBD2; j_call: TRBJ2-1; clone_size: -
cdr3_aa: CASSPGGQFNTGELFF; cdr3_nt: TGCGCCAGCAGCCCCGGCGGCCAGTTCAACACCGGGGAGCTGTTTTTT; v_call: TRBV5-1; d_call: -; j_call: TRBJ2-2; clone_size: -
cdr3_aa: CASSLDLPSAQETQYF; cdr3_nt: TGTGCCAGCAGCTTAGATCTTCCTAGCGCACAAGAGACCCAGTACTTC; v_call: TRBV11-2; d_call: -; j_call: TRBJ2-5; clone_size: once
cdr3_aa: CASSAGGNGSPLHF; cdr3_nt: TGTGCCAGCAGCGCAGGGGGCAACGGTTCACCCCTCCACTTT; v_call: TRBV5-4; d_call: TRBD1; j_call: TRBJ1-6; clone_size: -
cdr3_aa: CASSVGRKNTEAFF; cdr3_nt: TGTGCCAGCAGCGTGGGACGGAAGAACACTGAAGCTTTCTTT; v_call: TRBV9; d_call: -; j_call: TRBJ1-1; clone_size: -
cdr3_aa: CASSPSRGVTQYF; cdr3_nt: TGCGCCAGCAGTCCCAGCCGCGGGGTTACGCAGTATTTT; v_call: TRBV5-1; d_call: -; j_call: TRBJ2-3; clone_size: few
cdr3_aa: CASNPGKGSYEQYF; cdr3_nt: TGTGCCAGCAACCCGGGTAAGGGATCCTACGAGCAGTACTTC; v_call: TRBV7-9; d_call: -; j_call: TRBJ2-7; clone_size: -
cdr3_aa: CASSLEHFEQFF; cdr3_nt: TGTGCCAGCAGCTTAGAACATTTTGAGCAGTTCTTC; v_call: TRBV7-2; d_call: -; j_call: TRBJ2-1; clone_size: few
cdr3_aa: CSASPGTGTNGNTF; cdr3_nt: TGCAGTGCTAGTCCCGGGACAGGGACAAACGGAAACACCTTC; v_call: TRBV20-1; d_call: TRBD1; j_call: TRBJ1-2; clone_size: -
cdr3_aa: CASSVNGAPQETQYF; cdr3_nt: TGTGCCAGCAGCGTAAATGGTGCCCCACAAGAGACCCAGTACTTC; v_call: TRBV9; d_call: -; j_call: TRBJ2-5; clone_size: -
cdr3_aa: CASSSGTSGGVRETQYF; cdr3_nt: TGTGCCAGCAGTTCCGGGACTAGCGGGGGGGTACGAGAGACCCAGTACTTC; v_call: TRBV12-3/TRBV12-4; d_call: TRBD2; j_call: TRBJ2-5; clone_size: -
cdr3_aa: CASSLADRENAEAFF; cdr3_nt: TGCGCCAGCAGCTTGGCCGACAGGGAGAACGCTGAAGCTTTCTTT; v_call: TRBV5-1; d_call: TRBD1; j_call: TRBJ1-1; clone_size: -
cdr3_aa: CASSVGTASYEQYF; cdr3_nt: TGTGCCAGCAGCGTAGGGACAGCCTCCTACGAGCAGTACTTC; v_call: TRBV9; d_call: -; j_call: TRBJ2-7; clone_size: few
cdr3_aa: CSARDRANEQFF; cdr3_nt: TGCAGTGCTAGAGACAGGGCTAATGAGCAGTTCTTC; v_call: TRBV20-1; d_call: -; j_call: TRBJ2-1; clone_size: -
cdr3_aa: CATSYGVANYGYTF; cdr3_nt: TGTGCCACCAGTTATGGAGTGGCTAACTATGGCTACACCTTC; v_call: TRBV24-1; d_call: -; j_call: TRBJ1-2; clone_size: few
cdr3_aa: CASSVDSSLYGYTF; cdr3_nt: TGTGCCAGCAGTGTGGACAGTTCCCTCTATGGCTACACCTTC; v_call: TRBV12-3/TRBV12-4; d_call: -; j_call: TRBJ1-2; clone_size: -
cdr3_aa: CSARGGQVSYEQYF; cdr3_nt: TGCAGTGCTAGAGGGGGACAGGTCTCCTACGAGCAGTACTTC; v_call: TRBV20-1; d_call: TRBD1; j_call: TRBJ2-7; clone_size: -
cdr3_aa: CASSYTGTGSNQPQHF; cdr3_nt: TGTGCCAGCAGCTACACCGGGACAGGGAGTAATCAGCCCCAGCATTTT; v_call: TRBV5-5; d_call: TRBD1; j_call: TRBJ1-5; clone_size: -
cdr3_aa: CSPHTEAFF; cdr3_nt: TGCAGTCCTCACACTGAAGCTTTCTTT; v_call: TRBV20-1; d_call: -; j_call: TRBJ1-1; clone_size: -
cdr3_aa: CASRQNSYEQYF; cdr3_nt: TGCGCCAGCAGGCAAAACAGCTACGAGCAGTACTTC; v_call: TRBV5-1; d_call: -; j_call: TRBJ2-7; clone_size: -
cdr3_aa: CASSSPTPGRRGNEQFF; cdr3_nt: TGTGCCAGCAGTTCCCCGACACCCGGACGGAGGGGGAATGAGCAGTTCTTC; v_call: TRBV6-5; d_call: -; j_call: TRBJ2-1; clone_size: few
cdr3_aa: CASSLDLTIQYF; cdr3_nt: TGCGCCAGCAGCTTGGATCTGACCATTCAGTACTTC; v_call: TRBV5-1; d_call: -; j_call: TRBJ2-4; clone_size: many
cdr3_aa: CASSLEPRMKQFF; cdr3_nt: TGCGCCAGCAGCTTGGAACCGAGAATGAAGCAGTTCTTC; v_call: TRBV5-1; d_call: -; j_call: TRBJ2-1; clone_size: few
cdr3_aa: CASSPRTGNEQYF; cdr3_nt: TGTGCCAGCTCACCAAGGACAGGGAACGAGCAGTACTTC; v_call: TRBV18; d_call: TRBD1; j_call: TRBJ2-7; clone_size: many
cdr3_aa: CASSSGQIRNEQFF; cdr3_nt: TGTGCCAGCAGCTCGGGACAGATTCGCAATGAGCAGTTCTTC; v_call: TRBV7-2; d_call: TRBD1; j_call: TRBJ2-1; clone_size: few
cdr3_aa: CSAGDSRETQYF; cdr3_nt: TGCAGTGCTGGGGACTCTCGGGAGACCCAGTACTTC; v_call: TRBV20-1; d_call: -; j_call: TRBJ2-5; clone_size: few
cdr3_aa: CASSSPGDAKNIQYF; cdr3_nt: TGTGCCAGCAGTTCCCCAGGGGATGCCAAAAACATTCAGTACTTC; v_call: TRBV6-5; d_call: -; j_call: TRBJ2-4; clone_size: -
cdr3_aa: CASSHPGRGSYNEQFF; cdr3_nt: TGTGCCAGCAGTCACCCTGGCAGGGGTTCCTACAATGAGCAGTTCTTC; v_call: TRBV28; d_call: -; j_call: TRBJ2-1; clone_size: few
cdr3_aa: CAWSDLYEQYF; cdr3_nt: TGTGCCTGGAGTGACCTCTACGAGCAGTACTTC; v_call: TRBV30; d_call: -; j_call: TRBJ2-7; clone_size: few
cdr3_aa: CASQTLAVPPLHF; cdr3_nt: TGTGCCAGCCAAACCTTGGCGGTCCCTCCCCTCCACTTT; v_call: TRBV28; d_call: -; j_call: TRBJ1-6; clone_size: -
cdr3_aa: CASSLPGQYIYNEQFF; cdr3_nt: TGTGCCAGCAGCTTACCGGGACAGTACATCTACAATGAGCAGTTCTTC; v_call: TRBV3-1; d_call: TRBD1; j_call: TRBJ2-1; clone_size: few
cdr3_aa: CAISSGLAGGGPGNEQFF; cdr3_nt: TGTGCCATCAGCTCGGGACTAGCGGGGGGGGGTCCCGGCAATGAGCAGTTCTTC; v_call: TRBV10-3; d_call: TRBD2; j_call: TRBJ2-1; clone_size: few
cdr3_aa: CASSLGLGLPNTGELFF; cdr3_nt: TGCGCCAGCAGCTTGGGATTGGGACTCCCGAACACCGGGGAGCTGTTTTTT; v_call: TRBV5-1; d_call: -; j_call: TRBJ2-2; clone_size: -
cdr3_aa: CASSLEGATEAFF; cdr3_nt: TGCGCCAGCAGCTTGGAGGGGGCCACTGAAGCTTTCTTT; v_call: TRBV5-1; d_call: TRBD1; j_call: TRBJ1-1; clone_size: -
cdr3_aa: CASSWVFGGGAETQYF; cdr3_nt: TGTGCCAGCAGTTGGGTCTTCGGAGGGGGCGCAGAGACCCAGTACTTC; v_call: TRBV28; d_call: -; j_call: TRBJ2-5; clone_size: few
cdr3_aa: CASSLHSPNQPQHF; cdr3_nt: TGTGCCAGCAGCTTGCATTCCCCGAATCAGCCCCAGCATTTT; v_call: TRBV5-5; d_call: -; j_call: TRBJ1-5; clone_size: -
cdr3_aa: CSAPSGILYNEQFF; cdr3_nt: TGCAGTGCCCCTAGCGGGATCCTATACAATGAGCAGTTCTTC; v_call: TRBV20-1; d_call: TRBD2; j_call: TRBJ2-1; clone_size: few
cdr3_aa: CASSQDRPEQYF; cdr3_nt: TGCGCCAGCAGCCAAGATAGGCCCGAGCAGTACTTC; v_call: TRBV4-1; d_call: -; j_call: TRBJ2-7; clone_size: -
cdr3_aa: CASSLREGTEAFF; cdr3_nt: TGTGCCAGCAGTTTACGTGAGGGCACTGAAGCTTTCTTT; v_call: TRBV27; d_call: -; j_call: TRBJ1-1; clone_size: -
cdr3_aa: CVSLRGPAGETQYF; cdr3_nt: TGTGTCTCCCTAAGGGGGCCTGCGGGGGAGACCCAGTACTTC; v_call: TRBV2; d_call: -; j_call: TRBJ2-5; clone_size: -
cdr3_aa: CASHDRTNYGYTF; cdr3_nt: TGTGCCAGCCACGACAGGACTAACTATGGCTACACCTTC; v_call: TRBV6-1; d_call: -; j_call: TRBJ1-2; clone_size: few
cdr3_aa: CASSSPLWGGQETQYF; cdr3_nt: TGTGCCAGCAGCTCCCCTCTCTGGGGTGGCCAAGAGACCCAGTACTTC; v_call: TRBV7-2; d_call: -; j_call: TRBJ2-5; clone_size: -
cdr3_aa: CSARVLAGRQTQYF; cdr3_nt: TGCAGTGCTAGAGTATTGGCGGGGCGACAGACCCAGTACTTC; v_call: TRBV20-1; d_call: -; j_call: TRBJ2-5; clone_size: few
cdr3_aa: CSVNTGELFF; cdr3_nt: TGCAGCGTAAACACCGGGGAGCTGTTTTTT; v_call: TRBV29-1; d_call: -; j_call: TRBJ2-2; clone_size: -